These 27 T cell receptor beta chains were sequenced from one sample in a study of T cells in Graves' hyperthyroidism and ophthalmopathy. Researchers amplified the TCR beta CDR3 regions from RNA transcripts. HTBI primers were employed in a first-round RT-PCR of the TCR CDR3. A single record per CDR3 protein comes from TCRdb applying MiXCR to the multiplex PCR reads. The data show roughly 500,000 distinct CDR3 sequences, with 46% seen just once and about two fifths held by the top ten. The source material was peripheral blood or thyroid tissue (not recorded which). All receptors derive from an adult woman with Graves' disease, either hyperthyroidism or ophthalmopathy (not recorded which).

The genes are TRBV29-1 and TRBJ2-7, with 7 bases identical to TRBD1. V lost 4 bases, J lost 5 bases, and 26 bases stayed unmatched. The CDR3 length is 19 residues. Germline V CDR1 and CDR2: SQVTM, ANQGSEA. In nucleotides, the CDR3 is TGCAGCGTTGCTCAACAGGGGCAGGGGTTTTCTCTGGGACGGAACGAGCAGTACTTC. Translated: CSVAQQGQGFSLGRNEQYF.

The rearrangement joins TRBV12-3 or TRBV12-4 to TRBJ2-7, with 9 bases matching TRBD1. The CDR3 covers 14 residues. V lost 3 bases to trimming and J lost 3 bases; unmatched junction nucleotides: 3. CDR3 sequence reads: CASSLQGQGYEQYF. CDR3 bases: TGTGCCAGCAGTTTGCAGGGACAGGGCTACGAGCAGTACTTC.

The rearrangement uses TRBV5-1 and TRBJ2-2; 12 positions agree with TRBD2. V shed 7 bases, J shed 3 bases, and the junction held 13 bases outside the gene matches. Germline loops: CDR1 SGHRS, CDR2 YFSETQ. The CDR3 is 18 residues long. The CDR3 protein is CASGRRPSGRVDTGELFF. The CDR3, as DNA: TGCGCCAGCGGACGACGACCTAGCGGGAGGGTAGACACCGGGGAGCTGTTTTTT. The whole variable domain, filled in from reference TRBV5-1 and TRBJ2-2, reads KAGVTQTPRYLIKTRGQQVTLSCSPISGHRSVSWYQQTPGQGLQFLFEYFSETQRNKGNFPGRFSGRQFSNSRSEMNVSTLELGDSALYLCASGRRPSGRVDTGELFFGEGSRLTVL.

This clonotype was counted a single time. The gene calls are TRBV29-1 and TRBJ2-2; D could derive from TRBD1 or TRBD2 (5 bases each). Trimming shortened V by 4 bases and J by 7 bases, and 13 bases separated the two germline ends. The CDR3 spans 13 residues. Germline-derived CDR1 and CDR2 are SQVTM and ANQGSEA. The DNA for the CDR3 is TGCAGCGTTGTGGGGCTAGCAGGCGGGGAGCTGTTTTTT. Amino acids: CSVVGLAGGELFF.

The table lists this clonotype with many counts. The chain couples TRBV7-9 to TRBJ1-2; the D gene is possibly TRBD1 (5 bases). CDR1 is SEHNR, CDR2 FQNEAQ, per germline (reference sequence). The V and J ends lost 4 bases and 4 bases respectively, with 13 bases between them. The CDR3 consists of 14 residues. CDR3 DNA: TGTGCCAGCAGCTCTTCGCAGGGAGCCTATGGCTACACCTTC. Translation gives CASSSSQGAYGYTF.

A few counts support this clonotype. This chain links TRBV7-9 with TRBJ1-4; D might be TRBD1 (5 bases). The CDR3 consists of 15 residues. Between the trimmed V and J ends, which lost 3 bases and 3 bases, there was a span of 11 bases. CDR1 SEHNR and CDR2 FQNEAQ come from the germline V gene (reference sequence). The CDR3 DNA reads as TGTGCCAGCAGCTTTGGGGCCGGAGCTAATGAAAAACTGTTTTTT. The encoded protein is CASSFGAGANEKLFF.

In regard to this clonotype: The conserved phenylalanine or tryptophan normally closing the CDR3 is absent here, so this likely arose from a read error. The limits of the CDR3 on the DNA are not certain, so only TCRdb's listed CDR3 is given. The chain uses TRBV7-9 and TRBJ2-7; the table's D call of TRBD1 was not tested on the DNA. The CDR3 comprises 10 residues, both ends counted. CDR1 and CDR2 from the germline V gene are SEHNR and FQNEAQ (reference sequence). The CDR3 region is CASSLVGHSG.

This clonotype occurred many times. The V gene is TRBV4-1, the J gene TRBJ1-1; no clear D gene. The V gene lost 3 bases and the J gene lost 10 bases, with 12 bases spanning the gap. The CDR3 covers 12 residues. The germline CDR1 and CDR2 sequences are MGHRA and YSYEKL. Here the CDR3 DNA reads TGCGCCAGCAGCCAGGTTGGCGTCGGAGCTTTCTTT. It yields the protein CASSQVGVGAFF.

The chain carries TRBV7-2 and TRBJ2-5; D might be TRBD1 (5 bases). Trimming left V 4 bases short and J 1 base short, with 10 bases between. Germline V gives CDR1 SGHTA, CDR2 FQGNSA. This CDR3 spans 14 amino acids. The CDR3 region is CASSSRQIQETQYF. DNA of the CDR3: TGTGCCAGCAGCTCTCGACAGATCCAAGAGACCCAGTACTTC.

CDR3: CASTEDPYNSPLHF. The CDR3 nucleotides are TGTGCCAGTACTGAGGATCCCTATAATTCACCCCTCCACTTT. The rearrangement joins TRBV19 to TRBJ1-6; no definite D call. With 7 bases removed from V and 2 bases from J, the gap between germline ends came to 9 bases. The germline gives CDR1 LNHDA, CDR2 SQIVND (reference sequence). The CDR3 extends over 14 amino acids.

This clonotype was seen a single time. The gene calls are TRBV7-2 and TRBJ2-7; the D gene is possibly TRBD1 (5 bases). The CDR3 length is 14 residues. The V gene's germline CDR1 is SGHTA and CDR2 FQGNSA. The ends were cut back, 7 bases at V and 1 base at J, with 14 bases in the middle. The CDR3 sequence: CASTLQGGSYEQYF. CDR3 nucleotide sequence: TGTGCCAGCACCCTCCAGGGTGGGTCCTACGAGCAGTACTTC.

This clonotype has ten or more counts. The chain is built from TRBV24-1 and TRBJ1-5; D gene ambiguous. The germline gives CDR1 KGHDR, CDR2 SFDVKD. The CDR3 covers 15 residues. V lost 5 bases, J lost 0 bases, and 10 bases lay in between. The CDR3 nucleotides are TGTGCCACCAGTGGAGGAGTCGGTAGCAATCAGCCCCAGCATTTT. Residues: CATSGGVGSNQPQHF.

Note on this clonotype: One end of the junction is discordant with germline, which a read error may explain. This rearrangement joins TRBV7-6 to TRBJ2-7; 9 positions match TRBD2. Germline values: CDR1 SGHVS, CDR2 FNYEAQ. There are 13 residues in the CDR3. This chain's CDR3 is CASSRTSVREQYF. The CDR3 DNA is TGTGCTAGCAGCCGGACTAGCGTCCGGGAGCAGTACTTC. Variable domain in full (rest from reference TRBV7-6 and TRBJ2-7): GAGVSQSPRYKVTKRGQDVALRCDPISGHVSLYWYRQALGQGPEFLTYFNYEAQQDKSGLPNDRFSAERPEGSISTLTIQRTEQRDSAMYRCASSRTSVREQYFGPGTRLTVT.

CDR3 DNA: TGTGCCAGTAGTACAAGGACAGGGTTGATCACTGAAGCTTTCTTT. It codes for CASSTRTGLITEAFF. The chain recombines TRBV19 with TRBJ1-1; 8 positions match TRBD1. This CDR3 region has 15 residues. CDR1 and CDR2 (germline): LNHDA, SQIVND (reference sequence). After removal of 4 bases from V and 4 bases from J, the junction contained 8 bases not matched to a gene.

V is TRBV29-1 and J is TRBJ2-3; TRBD1 agrees at 7 bases. The CDR3 totals 17 residues. The germline V gene encodes CDR1 SQVTM and CDR2 ANQGSEA. The junction had 19 bases not matched to a gene; V was cut back by 7 bases and J by 3 bases. This chain's CDR3 is CSAIRQGRLVYTDTQYF. The DNA for the CDR3 is TGCAGCGCCATCAGACAGGGTCGATTGGTGTATACAGATACGCAGTATTTT.

The chain employs TRBV7-2 and TRBJ1-4, with D possibly matching TRBD1 (5 bases). The V end was cut by 5 bases, the J end by 6 bases, with 13 bases between. The CDR3 extends over 14 amino acids. The germline gives CDR1 SGHTA, CDR2 FQGNSA. The CDR3 reads CASSPQGSHEKLFF. The CDR3 DNA reads TGTGCCAGCAGCCCCCAGGGTTCGCATGAAAAACTGTTTTTT.

The gene calls are TRBV7-2 and TRBJ1-1; the match to TRBD1 covers 9 bases. The J segment lost 4 bases and the V segment lost 3 bases, leaving 6 bases of the junction unmatched. The CDR3 is 15 residues long. The germline gives CDR1 SGHTA, CDR2 FQGNSA. Written as DNA, the CDR3 is TGTGCCAGCAGCTTGTCGACAGGGGGAGGCACTGAAGCTTTCTTT. It codes for CASSLSTGGGTEAFF.

CDR3 residues: CSAGTGGNYGYTF. The CDR3 DNA follows: TGCAGCGCTGGGACAGGGGGGAACTATGGCTACACCTTC. This chain connects TRBV29-1 to TRBJ1-2, with 11 bases that match TRBD1. Unmatched junction bases numbered 3, after V lost 7 bases and J lost 2 bases. This CDR3 is 13 amino acids long. Germline CDR1 SQVTM, CDR2 ANQGSEA.

The rearrangement joins TRBV7-8 to TRBJ2-7, with 8 nucleotides matching TRBD2. The germline V gene encodes CDR1 SGHVS and CDR2 FQNEAQ. This CDR3 comprises 13 residues. V lost 10 bases, J lost 2 bases, and 7 bases stayed unmatched. CDR3 protein: CATISGETYEQYF. CDR3 nucleotides: TGTGCCACCATTAGCGGGGAAACCTACGAGCAGTACTTC.

There are a few counts of this clonotype. V usage is TRBV29-1 and J usage is TRBJ1-1; D unclear. The V and J ends lost 3 bases and 1 base respectively, with 9 bases between them. The CDR3 totals 13 residues. Germline-derived CDR1 and CDR2 are SQVTM and ANQGSEA. CDR3: CSVDRGKNTEAFF. CDR3 sequence (DNA): TGCAGCGTTGATCGCGGGAAGAACACTGAAGCTTTCTTT.

The chain has TRBV12-3 or TRBV12-4 and TRBJ2-5; 8 bases agree with TRBD1. The CDR3 runs 14 residues. The V gene end was trimmed by 0 bases and the J gene end by 5 bases; junction bases not matched to a gene: 2. The DNA of the CDR3 is TGTGCCAGCAGTTTAGCAACAGGGGGGGAGACCCAGTACTTC. This translates into CASSLATGGETQYF.

The rearrangement uses TRBV10-3 and TRBJ1-2, with D perhaps TRBD1 (5 bases). CDR1 is ENHRY and CDR2 is SYGVKD in the germline V gene. The germline V and J ends were trimmed by 3 bases and 4 bases, with 18 bases remaining between them. There are 16 residues in the CDR3. CDR3 residues: CAISEKAGQNFYGYTF. For the CDR3, the DNA is TGTGCCATCAGTGAAAAGGCAGGGCAGAACTTCTATGGCTACACCTTC.

This chain's CDR3 is CASSSGPGYEQYF. The CDR3 bases are TGTGCCAGCAGCTCAGGGCCGGGCTACGAGCAGTACTTC. The gene calls are TRBV7-2 and TRBJ2-7, with D possibly TRBD1 on 5 matching bases. Germline CDR1 reads SGHTA; CDR2 reads FQGNSA. V lost 4 bases and J 3 bases, leaving 10 bases between the germline ends. CDR3 size: 13 residues.

The V and J genes are TRBV7-3 and TRBJ1-1; 11 bases are shared with TRBD1. V trimming: 5 bases; J trimming: 5 bases; junction bases outside the gene matches: 4. Per germline, CDR1 SGHTA and CDR2 FQGTGA. The CDR3 has 14 residues. CDR3 protein: CASSVGQGATEAFF. CDR3 coding DNA: TGTGCCAGCAGCGTAGGACAGGGGGCGACTGAAGCTTTCTTT. The variable domain in full, completed from reference TRBV7-3 and TRBJ1-1, reads GAGVSQTPSNKVTEKGKYVELRCDPISGHTALYWYRQSLGQGPEFLIYFQGTGAADDSGLPNDRFFAVRPEGSVSTLKIQRTERGDSAVYLCASSVGQGATEAFFGQGTRLTVV.

This clonotype was seen a few times. The chain carries TRBV15 and TRBJ1-5; no reliable D call. The CDR3 covers 18 residues. V shed 3 bases and J shed 4 bases, with 22 bases lying between them. Per the germline V gene, CDR1 is LNHNV and CDR2 is YYDKDF (reference sequence). The CDR3 DNA reads TGTGCCACCAGCAGTGCTCCGGTTGAAACGGGTGAGAATCAGCCCCAGCATTTT. Its protein is CATSSAPVETGENQPQHF.

The chain recombines TRBV20-1 with TRBJ1-4; D unclear. The V and J ends lost 0 bases and 12 bases respectively, with 8 bases between them. CDR3 length equals 11 residues. Germline CDR1 is DFQATT and CDR2 is SNEGSKA (reference sequence). The CDR3 region is CSAREIGQLFF. The CDR3 nucleotides are TGCAGTGCTAGAGAGATCGGGCAACTGTTTTTT.

The J gene is TRBJ1-2, the V gene TRBV28, with D hard to call. The V gene's germline CDR1 is MDHEN and CDR2 SYDVKM. CDR3 length: 14 residues. The V gene lost 3 bases and the J gene lost 1 base, with 9 bases spanning the gap. The CDR3 DNA follows: TGTGCCAGCAGTTTCAGAAACATTAACTATGGCTACACCTTC. Its translation: CASSFRNINYGYTF.